This T cell receptor beta chain was profiled in a study of T and B cells in COVID-19 patients. Blood genomic DNA input for TRB amplification was roughly 230-550 ng. This clonotype has just a few counts. At one boundary the junction diverges from the germline segment, which might be a read error. Multiplex PCR with BIOMED2 TRB-A/B primer pools amplified TRB rearrangements. TCRdb ran MiXCR on the multiplex PCR reads and lists one entry per CDR3 protein. Of approximately 5,000 distinct CDR3 sequences in the sample, roughly 27% are singletons; the top ten hold about 10%. The CDR3 extends over 13 amino acids. The germline V gene encodes CDR1 LGHNA and CDR2 YSLEER.

This sequence was found in a human donor with active COVID-19. Specimen: blood. The chain uses TRBV4-3 and TRBJ1-2, with D possibly matching TRBD1 (5 bases). The CDR3 DNA is TGTGCCAGCAGCGTCGGGGGACCTTATGGCTACACCTTC. Translating it yields CASSVGGPYGYTF.